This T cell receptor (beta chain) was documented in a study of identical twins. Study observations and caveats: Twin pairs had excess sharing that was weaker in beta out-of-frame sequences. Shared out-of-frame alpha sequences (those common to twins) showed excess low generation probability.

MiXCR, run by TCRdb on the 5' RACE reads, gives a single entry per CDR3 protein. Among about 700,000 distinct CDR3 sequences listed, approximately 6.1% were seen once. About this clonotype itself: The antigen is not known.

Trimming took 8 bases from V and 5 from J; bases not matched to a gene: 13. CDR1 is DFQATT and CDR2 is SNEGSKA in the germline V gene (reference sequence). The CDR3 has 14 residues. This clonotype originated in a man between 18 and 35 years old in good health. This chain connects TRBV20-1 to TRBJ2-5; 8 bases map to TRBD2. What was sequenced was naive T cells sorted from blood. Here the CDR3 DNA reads TGCAGTCTTAGCGGGGACACCTTGTTTGAGACCCAGTACTTC. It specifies CSLSGDTLFETQYF.